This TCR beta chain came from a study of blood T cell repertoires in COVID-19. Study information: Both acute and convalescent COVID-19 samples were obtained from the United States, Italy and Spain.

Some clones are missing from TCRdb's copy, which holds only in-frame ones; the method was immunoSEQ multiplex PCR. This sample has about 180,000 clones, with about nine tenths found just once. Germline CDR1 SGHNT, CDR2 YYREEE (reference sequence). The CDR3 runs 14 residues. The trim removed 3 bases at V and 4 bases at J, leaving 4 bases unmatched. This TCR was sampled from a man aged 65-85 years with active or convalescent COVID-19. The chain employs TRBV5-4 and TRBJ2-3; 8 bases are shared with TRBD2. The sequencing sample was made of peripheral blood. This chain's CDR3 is CASSYGLAADTQYF. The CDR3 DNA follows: TGTGCCAGCAGCTACGGACTAGCCGCAGATACGCAGTATTTT.